One and the same sample provided the 23 T cell receptor beta chains below, sequenced in a study of beta chain features in type 1 diabetes. The entirety of the isolated RNA underwent reverse transcription, so expressed TCRB transcripts were sequenced. Some clones are missing from TCRdb's copy, which holds only in-frame ones; the method was immunoSEQ multiplex PCR. Of hundreds of thousands of clones in the sample, around a sixth were seen once. The sequenced material came from naive CD4+ T cells from blood. These receptors all stem from a man between 18 and 35 years old in good health.

This clone appeared a few times. The CDR3 sequence is CASSPVGAAGRLQPQHF. The DNA of the CDR3 is TGTGCCAGCAGTCCCGTAGGGGCAGCGGGACGGCTTCAGCCCCAGCATTTT. The chain recombines TRBV27 with TRBJ1-5; D is possibly TRBD1 (5 bases). This CDR3 is 17 amino acids long. V lost 5 bases and J lost 6, with 23 bases in between. Per germline, CDR1 MNHEY and CDR2 SMNVEV (reference sequence).

This clone was observed a handful of times. V is TRBV4-1 and J is TRBJ2-5; unclear D gene. CDR1 is MGHRA and CDR2 is YSYEKL in the germline V gene. Trimming took 1 base from V and 5 from J, leaving 5 bases between them. There are 12 residues in the CDR3. CDR3 region: CASSQADETQYF. The DNA of the CDR3 is TGCGCCAGCAGCCAAGCCGATGAGACCCAGTACTTC.

The chain joins TRBV27 to TRBJ2-3; D is ambiguous. The germline V gene has CDR1 MNHEY and CDR2 SMNVEV (reference sequence). This CDR3 region has 14 residues. V was shortened by 4 bases and J by 0 bases, with 8 bases between the two germline ends. CDR3 nucleotide sequence: TGTGCCAGCAGTTCACTGATTAGCACAGATACGCAGTATTTT. It codes for CASSSLISTDTQYF.

This clone was counted between two and nine times. The rearrangement joins TRBV11-1 to TRBJ2-2; D tentatively fits TRBD1 or TRBD2 (5 bases each). With 5 bases removed from V and 3 bases from J, the gap between germline ends came to 13 bases. The CDR3 spans 15 residues. Germline CDR1 SGHAT, CDR2 FQDESV (reference sequence). Here the CDR3 DNA reads TGTGCCAGCAGCAGAACGGGGCGATACACCGGGGAGCTGTTTTTT. Protein product: CASSRTGRYTGELFF.

This clone was picked up a small number of times. The chain joins TRBV11-1 to TRBJ2-2; TRBD1 agrees at 7 bases. V lost 4 bases, J lost 5 bases, and 1 base stayed unmatched. CDR3 size: 13 residues. Germline CDR1 SGHAT, CDR2 FQDESV (reference sequence). This chain's CDR3 is CASSSQGTGELFF. DNA for the CDR3: TGTGCCAGCAGCTCACAGGGGACCGGGGAGCTGTTTTTT.

CDR3 in amino acids: CASSLAGPGQPQHF. The CDR3 DNA sequence: TGTGCCAGCAGCTTGGCAGGGCCGGGTCAGCCCCAGCATTTT. The chain employs TRBV5-4 and TRBJ1-5; tentative D call: TRBD1 (5 bases). The CDR3 totals 14 residues. CDR1 and CDR2 (germline): SGHNT, YYREEE (reference sequence). The V end was cut by 0 bases, the J end by 6 bases, with 10 bases between.

This chain uses TRBV7-2 with TRBJ2-1; the D is unclear. The germline V gene has CDR1 SGHTA and CDR2 FQGNSA. The V end was cut by 5 bases, the J end by 2 bases, with 7 bases between. The CDR3 runs to 13 residues. CDR3 DNA: TGTGCCAGCAGCCCAACCACCTACAATGAGCAGTTCTTC. This codes for CASSPTTYNEQFF.

In this sample, this clone turned up a few times. V is TRBV7-2 and J is TRBJ1-2, with a weak D call TRBD1 (6 bases). The CDR3 sequence is 15 residues long. Germline-derived CDR1 and CDR2 are SGHTA and FQGNSA. V lost 5 bases to trimming and J lost 3 bases, with 16 bases between them. CDR3 residues: CASSPYKGGHYGYTF. As DNA, the CDR3 is TGTGCCAGCAGCCCGTACAAGGGGGGACACTATGGCTACACCTTC.

The V gene is TRBV29-1, the J gene TRBJ2-5, with D maybe TRBD1 (5 bases). Germline V gene data show CDR1 as SQVTM and CDR2 as ANQGSEA. The CDR3 is made up of 14 amino acids. The V end lost 3 bases, the J end lost 6 bases, and 17 bases lay between the germline ends. The CDR3 sequence is CSVDSGGRAKTQYF. Here the CDR3 DNA reads TGCAGCGTTGACTCGGGTGGCAGGGCCAAGACCCAGTACTTC. Full variable domain (rest looked up from reference TRBV29-1 and TRBJ2-5): SAVISQKPSRDICQRGTSLTIQCQVDSQVTMMFWYRQQPGQSLTLIATANQGSEATYESGFVIDKFPISRPNLTFSTLTVSNMSPEDSSIYLCSVDSGGRAKTQYFGPGTRLLVL.

This chain joins TRBV11-2 and TRBJ2-2, with TRBD1 identical over 7 bases. Germline V gives CDR1 SGHAT, CDR2 FQNNGV. J lost 4 bases, V lost 5 bases, and 10 bases had no gene match. The CDR3 spans 16 residues. The CDR3 is CASSPGRQGFTGELFF. The CDR3 nucleotides read TGTGCCAGCAGCCCCGGCAGACAGGGTTTCACCGGGGAGCTGTTTTTT.

The chain joins TRBV15 to TRBJ1-4; D unresolved. CDR1 is LNHNV, CDR2 YYDKDF, per germline (reference sequence). The length of the CDR3 is 14 residues. V lost 5 bases and J 8 bases, leaving 15 bases between the germline ends. DNA of the CDR3: TGTGCCACCAGCGGAGGATTCGGAAGAGAAAAACTGTTTTTT. This gives the protein CATSGGFGREKLFF.

This clone was detected a few times. The chain couples TRBV6-6 to TRBJ2-7; D call uncertain. The CDR3 spans 15 residues. The germline V and J ends were trimmed by 8 bases and 2 bases, with 19 bases remaining between them. Germline V gives CDR1 MNHNY, CDR2 SVGAGI (reference sequence). The CDR3 nucleotides read TGTGCCAGCTCATCCTCCCCCGGTCAGGCCTACGAGCAGTACTTC. This encodes CASSSSPGQAYEQYF.

In its sample, this clone was seen a few times. J is TRBJ2-3 and V is TRBV29-1, with a weak D call TRBD1 (6 bases). Per germline, CDR1 SQVTM and CDR2 ANQGSEA. Trimming removed 4 bases at V and 1 base at J, with 9 bases between. The CDR3 totals 13 residues. CDR3 bases: TGCAGCGTTGTAAGACAGGGCACAGATACGCAGTATTTT. As protein: CSVVRQGTDTQYF.

The chain carries TRBV20-1 and TRBJ1-2, with D possibly TRBD1 on 6 matching bases. This CDR3 spans 11 amino acids. CDR1 and CDR2 (germline): DFQATT, SNEGSKA (reference sequence). V lost 5 bases, J lost 4 bases, and 8 bases lay in between. Here the CDR3 reads CSAGTSYGYTF. The CDR3 DNA reads as TGCAGTGCTGGGACAAGCTATGGCTACACCTTC.

This clone was recorded a few times. Additional DNA sequences in this sample encode the identical CDR3. This chain connects TRBV10-3 to TRBJ2-5, with 10 bases aligning to TRBD1. Germline-derived CDR1 and CDR2 are ENHRY and SYGVKD. After removal of 2 bases from V and 6 bases from J, the junction contained 9 bases not matched to a gene. This CDR3 contains 16 residues. CDR3: CAISEGSGTGVKTQYF. In DNA form, the CDR3 reads TGTGCCATCAGTGAGGGTTCCGGGACAGGGGTAAAGACCCAGTACTTC.

J is TRBJ2-7 and V is TRBV7-9; D not resolved. Looked up from germline, CDR1 is SEHNR and CDR2 is FQNEAQ (reference sequence). The CDR3 extends over 15 amino acids. V was shortened by 2 bases and J by 0 bases, with 11 bases between the two germline ends. The CDR3 region is CASSLSGVSSYEQYF. CDR3 nucleotide sequence: TGTGCCAGCAGCTTAAGTGGGGTGAGCTCCTACGAGCAGTACTTC.

This clone turned up a few times. The chain is built from TRBV28 and TRBJ2-1; possibly TRBD2 for D (7 bases). This CDR3 has 14 amino acids. V was clipped by 4 bases and J by 6 bases, with 13 bases between them. The germline gives CDR1 MDHEN, CDR2 SYDVKM. The CDR3 DNA reads TGTGCCAGCAGTTCGGGGGGCGTCGTCAATGAGCAGTTCTTC. This translates into CASSSGGVVNEQFF.

CDR3 coding DNA: TGCGCCAGCAGCCCCGGGGACAGGGACACAGATACGCAGTATTTT. It specifies CASSPGDRDTDTQYF. V and J are TRBV4-1 and TRBJ2-3; TRBD1 agrees at 9 bases. Looked up from germline, CDR1 is MGHRA and CDR2 is YSYEKL. The CDR3 runs to 15 residues. The V gene end was trimmed by 4 bases and the J gene end by 2 bases; junction bases not matched to a gene: 4.

This sequence joins TRBV5-4 and TRBJ2-7; 8 bases map to TRBD2. CDR1 and CDR2 (germline): SGHNT, YYREEE (reference sequence). The CDR3 has 17 residues. The J segment lost 3 bases and the V segment lost 1 base, leaving 12 bases of the junction unmatched. The CDR3 DNA reads TGTGCCAGCAGCTTGTCTATTAGCGGGACTCACAACTACGAGCAGTACTTC. It translates to CASSLSISGTHNYEQYF.

The chain is built from TRBV29-1 and TRBJ2-5; 8 bases align to TRBD1. Matching the DNA end better, TRBJ2-7 makes the J call doubtful. Germline V gene lookup returns CDR1 SQVTM and CDR2 ANQGSEA. CDR3 length equals 13 residues. The CDR3 nucleotides are TGCAGCGTTTCCGGGACAGGTTACTACGAGCAGTACTTC. Amino acid sequence: CSVSGTGYYEQYF.

This sequence joins TRBV9 and TRBJ2-5; D not resolved. The CDR3 runs to 14 residues. Looked up from germline, CDR1 is SGDLS and CDR2 is YYNGEE. The V and J ends lost 0 bases and 5 bases respectively, with 11 bases between them. The CDR3 nucleotides read TGTGCCAGCAGCGTAGGTGGCCTGGGGGAGACCCAGTACTTC. Protein: CASSVGGLGETQYF. Filled out from reference TRBV9 and TRBJ2-5, the complete variable domain reads DSGVTQTPKHLITATGQRVTLRCSPRSGDLSVYWYQQSLDQGLQFLIQYYNGEERAKGNILERFSAQQFPDLHSELNLSSLELGDSALYFCASSVGGLGETQYFGPGTRLLVL.

V usage is TRBV11-2 and J usage is TRBJ2-5; D ambiguous. V dropped 5 bases and J dropped 4 bases, with 8 bases sitting between them. Germline CDR1 reads SGHAT; CDR2 reads FQNNGV. The CDR3 is 12 residues long. This CDR3 is CASSLELETQYF. The CDR3 DNA reads TGTGCCAGCAGCCTGGAGTTAGAGACCCAGTACTTC.

There are a few counts of this clone. The rearrangement links TRBV6-5 to TRBJ2-7, with 11 bases matching TRBD1. V shed 8 bases, J shed 2 bases, and the junction held 8 bases outside the gene matches. This CDR3 is 15 amino acids long. Germline V gene sequence: CDR1 MNHEY, CDR2 SVGAGI. CDR3 coding DNA: TGTGCCAGCTCCCGGGACAGGGGGAAAACCTACGAGCAGTACTTC. This encodes CASSRDRGKTYEQYF.